This entry is about one T cell receptor beta chain. Generated by immunoSEQ multiplex PCR, the TCRdb table keeps only in-frame clones and is missing some. The data show 150,000 to 200,000 clones, with around 96% seen just once and 8.5% held by the top ten. The sample is drawn from a study of control samples from healthy donors and cancer patients. The source material was blood. The clonotype originates from a woman aged 40 to 55 in good health.

The CDR3 region has the DNA TGCGCCAGCAGCTCGGACTCACACTACGAGCAGTACTTC. Its protein is CASSSDSHYEQYF. The chain joins TRBV5-1 to TRBJ2-7; D is perhaps TRBD2 (5 bases). Germline V gene sequence: CDR1 SGHRS, CDR2 YFSETQ. V was clipped by 3 bases and J by 3 bases, with 10 bases between them. The CDR3 consists of 13 residues.